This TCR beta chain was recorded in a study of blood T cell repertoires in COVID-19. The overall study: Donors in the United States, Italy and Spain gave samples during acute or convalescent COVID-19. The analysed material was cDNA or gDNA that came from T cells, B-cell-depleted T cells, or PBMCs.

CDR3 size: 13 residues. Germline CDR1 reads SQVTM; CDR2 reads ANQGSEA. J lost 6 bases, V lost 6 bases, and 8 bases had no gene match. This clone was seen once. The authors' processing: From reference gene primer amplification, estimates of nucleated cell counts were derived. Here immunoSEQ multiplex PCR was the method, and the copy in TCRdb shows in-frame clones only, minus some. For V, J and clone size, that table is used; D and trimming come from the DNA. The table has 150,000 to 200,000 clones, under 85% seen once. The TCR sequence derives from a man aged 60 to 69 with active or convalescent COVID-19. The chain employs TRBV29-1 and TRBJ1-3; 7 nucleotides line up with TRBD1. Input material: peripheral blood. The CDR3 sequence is CSVDDRVANTIYF. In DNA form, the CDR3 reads TGCAGCGTGGATGACAGGGTAGCAAACACCATATATTTT.